The 24 T cell receptor beta chains below were found in one sample sequenced in a study of a mutant IDH1 vaccine in newly diagnosed glioma. Time point noted: week 35, safety follow-up. Each dose of the vaccine consisted of 300 ug of mutant IDH1 20-mer peptide, with topical imiquimod. Generated by immunoSEQ multiplex PCR, the TCRdb table keeps only in-frame clones and is missing some. Among fewer than 45,000 clones listed, around 86% were seen once. Their specific antigens are unknown. Specimen: PBMCs, collected from a glioma patient whose treatment included an IDH1 peptide vaccine. The receptor source for this set is a woman between 40 and 55 years old with glioma. Some clones in this sample may be carry-over from other donors' samples.

J is TRBJ2-3 and V is TRBV5-1, with D perhaps matching TRBD1 (5 bases). The CDR3 spans 14 residues. Trimming shortened V by 6 bases and J by 3 bases, and 14 bases separated the two germline ends. CDR1 SGHRS and CDR2 YFSETQ come from the germline V gene. The CDR3 region is CASTPMGPTDTQYF. CDR3 nucleotide sequence: TGCGCCAGCACCCCCATGGGGCCAACAGATACGCAGTATTTT.

The chain has TRBV13 and TRBJ2-7, with 15 nucleotides matching TRBD2. This CDR3 region has 18 residues. Germline V gives CDR1 PRHDT, CDR2 FYEKMQ (reference sequence). Trimming removed 5 bases from V and 0 bases from J; junction bases left unmatched: 8. The CDR3: CASSLGLAGGLSSYEQYF. The CDR3 nucleotides are TGTGCCAGCAGCCTCGGACTAGCGGGAGGGCTTAGCTCCTACGAGCAGTACTTC. Based on the CDR3 plus reference TRBV13 and TRBJ2-7, the full variable domain is AAGVIQSPRHLIKEKRETATLKCYPIPRHDTVYWYQQGPGQDPQFLISFYEKMQSDKGSIPDRFSAQQFSDYHSELNMSSLELGDSALYFCASSLGLAGGLSSYEQYFGPGTRLTVT.

This chain uses TRBV7-2 with TRBJ2-5; 8 bases are shared with TRBD2. This CDR3 is 15 amino acids long. V dropped 7 bases and J dropped 5; count of bases not matched to a gene: 12. CDR1 is SGHTA, CDR2 FQGNSA, per germline. In DNA form, the CDR3 reads TGTGCCAGCACCACGGGGGGGCTTGGGAGCGAGACCCAGTACTTC. Protein sequence: CASTTGGLGSETQYF. The full variable domain, rest sourced from reference TRBV7-2 and TRBJ2-5, is GAGVSQSPSNKVTEKGKDVELRCDPISGHTALYWYRQSLGQGLEFLIYFQGNSAPDKSGLPSDRFSAERTGGSVSTLTIQRTQQEDSAVYLCASTTGGLGSETQYFGPGTRLLVL.

Note on this clone: A single base separates this from a much larger clone, so it may be a read error. The rearrangement links TRBV10-3 to TRBJ1-5; 7 bases are a match to TRBD1. Germline assignment: CDR1 ENHRY and CDR2 SYGVKD. The CDR3 consists of 14 residues. The CDR3 spells CAIGEQGSNQPQHF. The CDR3 bases are TGTGCCATCGGTGAACAGGGGAGCAATCAGCCCCAGCATTTT.

This chain connects TRBV28 to TRBJ1-2; no reliable D call. Looked up from germline, CDR1 is MDHEN and CDR2 is SYDVKM. The CDR3 has 12 residues. Trimming cost V 3 bases and J 5 bases, with 7 bases left between them. The CDR3 nucleotides read TGTGCCAGCAGTTTGAACGATTATGGCTACACCTTC. It codes for CASSLNDYGYTF.

This clone has a handful of counts. This chain links TRBV4-3 with TRBJ1-2; possibly TRBD1 for D (5 bases). Germline loops: CDR1 LGHNA, CDR2 YSLEER. V lost 4 bases and J 6 bases, leaving 12 bases between the germline ends. The CDR3 contains 13 residues. The CDR3 loop reads CASSPTGADGYTF. The CDR3 coding sequence is TGCGCCAGCAGCCCGACCGGGGCTGATGGCTACACCTTC.

The rearrangement joins TRBV10-3 to TRBJ2-5, with D unclear. CDR3 length: 12 residues. Germline V gives CDR1 ENHRY, CDR2 SYGVKD. Trimming stripped 8 bases from V and 11 bases from J, with 18 bases between. In nucleotides, the CDR3 is TGTGCCATCTCTTCAGCACTACTTGAGCAGTACTTC. The encoded protein is CAISSALLEQYF.

The chain couples TRBV29-1 to TRBJ1-3, with D unclear. The germline gives CDR1 SQVTM, CDR2 ANQGSEA. This CDR3 is 13 amino acids long. The germline V and J ends were trimmed by 2 bases and 1 base, with 6 bases remaining between them. The CDR3 loop reads CSVERGSGNTIYF. The CDR3 nucleotides are TGCAGCGTTGAACGCGGTTCTGGAAACACCATATATTTT.

This chain connects TRBV21-1 to TRBJ2-7; the table calls TRBD2, which could not be checked here. TRBV21-1 is shown as a pseudogene. The length of the CDR3 is 15 residues. The CDR3 region is CASSKVGISSYEQYF. CDR3 sequence (DNA): TGTGCCAGCAGCAAAGTCGGTATTAGCTCCTACGAGCAGTACTTC.

This chain links TRBV6-5 with TRBJ1-3; D may be TRBD1 (6 bases). Per germline, CDR1 MNHEY and CDR2 SVGAGI. V gave up 2 bases and J gave up 1 base, with 9 bases separating them. This CDR3 has 15 residues. The CDR3 loop reads CASSYAGDSGNTIYF. The CDR3 DNA sequence: TGTGCCAGCAGTTACGCAGGGGATTCTGGAAACACCATATATTTT.

The rearrangement uses TRBV10-3 and TRBJ2-7; D assignment may be TRBD1 or TRBD2 (5 bases each). Germline assignment: CDR1 ENHRY and CDR2 SYGVKD. The CDR3 is made up of 14 amino acids. Deletions cut 2 bases from V and 0 bases from J, with 8 bases between. CDR3 amino acids: CAISEVGTSYEQYF. CDR3 in DNA: TGTGCCATCAGTGAGGTAGGGACCTCCTACGAGCAGTACTTC.

The sample holds one count of this clone. The rearrangement uses TRBV18 and TRBJ1-1; D gene uncertain. This CDR3 region has 15 residues. The V gene's germline CDR1 is KGHSH and CDR2 LQKENI. V dropped 0 bases and J dropped 7 bases, with 15 bases sitting between them. DNA for the CDR3: TGTGCCAGCTCACCACCGCAGAGTATGCCGGATGAAGCTTTCTTT. Protein: CASSPPQSMPDEAFF.

The rearrangement links TRBV25-1 to TRBJ2-1; D is unresolved. From germline, CDR1 is MGHDK and CDR2 SYGVNS. V shed 4 bases and J shed 6 bases, with 7 bases lying between them. CDR3 length: 12 residues. Written as DNA, the CDR3 is TGTGCCAGCAGTGTCCTACCCAATGAGCAGTTCTTC. This gives the protein CASSVLPNEQFF.

The rearrangement joins TRBV15 to TRBJ2-7, with a tentative D call TRBD2 (6 bases). V dropped 4 bases and J dropped 3 bases, with 13 bases sitting between them. The CDR3 sequence is 14 residues long. Germline CDR1 is LNHNV and CDR2 is YYDKDF (reference sequence). The CDR3 region is CATSTHRTNYEQYF. DNA of the CDR3: TGTGCCACCAGCACCCACAGGACTAACTACGAGCAGTACTTC.

This sequence joins TRBV2 and TRBJ1-1; a weak D match, TRBD1 (5 bases). The CDR3 loop spans 15 amino acids. The germline CDR1 and CDR2 sequences are SNHLY and FYNNEI. Trimming removed 6 bases from V and 4 bases from J, with 18 bases in between. The CDR3, as DNA: TGTGCCAGCAGGGTTGGACACCTGAGGAGCACTGAAGCTTTCTTT. Encoded protein: CASRVGHLRSTEAFF.

This clone was seen only once. V usage is TRBV7-6 and J usage is TRBJ2-5; tentatively, D is TRBD1 (6 bases). Trimming left V 3 bases short and J 1 base short, with 9 bases between. The CDR3 runs to 14 residues. Germline V gene lookup returns CDR1 SGHVS and CDR2 FNYEAQ. This chain's CDR3 is CASSFPQGQETQYF. CDR3 in DNA: TGTGCCAGCAGCTTTCCACAGGGCCAAGAGACCCAGTACTTC.

This rearrangement joins TRBV11-3 to TRBJ1-6, with 7 bases that match TRBD1. Germline V gives CDR1 SGHNT, CDR2 YENEEA. The CDR3 has 13 amino acids. With 3 bases clipped from V and 10 bases from J, the junction kept 3 bases outside the gene matches. The CDR3: CASSFDRDSPLHF. Written as DNA, the CDR3 is TGTGCCAGCAGCTTCGACAGGGACTCACCCCTCCACTTT.

This clone was seen a handful of times. The chain joins TRBV11-1 to TRBJ2-7, with 8 bases lining up with TRBD1. From germline, CDR1 is SGHAT and CDR2 FQDESV (reference sequence). Trimming at V came to 7 bases and at J to 2 bases, leaving 10 bases not matched to a gene. The CDR3 is 15 amino acids. For the CDR3, the DNA is TGTGCCAGCACTGATGCGACAGGGGACCCCTACGAGCAGTACTTC. It translates to CASTDATGDPYEQYF.

The chain employs TRBV27 and TRBJ1-2; perhaps TRBD1 as D (5 bases). This CDR3 has 15 residues. V lost 5 bases to trimming and J lost 4 bases, with 17 bases between them. Germline V gene sequence: CDR1 MNHEY, CDR2 SMNVEV (reference sequence). The CDR3 loop is CASSPGQGSFYGYTF. CDR3 in DNA: TGTGCCAGCAGTCCGGGGCAGGGCTCGTTCTATGGCTACACCTTC.

The chain combines TRBV25-1 with TRBJ1-2; maybe TRBD1 (5 bases). Germline CDR1 is MGHDK and CDR2 is SYGVNS. The CDR3 covers 15 residues. The V end was cut by 2 bases, the J end by 7 bases, with 17 bases between. This CDR3 reads CASSEAPGGFGGYTF. DNA of the CDR3: TGTGCCAGCAGTGAAGCTCCCGGGGGATTCGGTGGCTACACCTTC.

The rearrangement uses TRBV6-6 and TRBJ1-2, with 7 positions matching TRBD1. The CDR3 extends over 15 amino acids. The junction had 8 bases not matched to a gene; V was cut back by 6 bases and J by 1 base. CDR1 and CDR2 from the germline V gene are MNHNY and SVGAGI (reference sequence). CDR3 DNA sequence: TGTGCCAGCAGCCCCGACAGGGCCCTTAACTATGGCTACACCTTC. Translation: CASSPDRALNYGYTF.

The chain is built from TRBV5-1 and TRBJ2-7; D might be TRBD1 (6 bases). The CDR3 spans 14 residues. V lost 0 bases and J 3 bases, leaving 10 bases between the germline ends. CDR1 SGHRS and CDR2 YFSETQ come from the germline V gene. The CDR3 loop reads CASSLALGGYEQYF. Written as DNA, the CDR3 is TGCGCCAGCAGCTTGGCTCTAGGGGGCTACGAGCAGTACTTC.

The chain couples TRBV6-5 to TRBJ2-7; maybe TRBD1 (6 bases). The CDR3 is 15 residues long. V was cut by 0 bases and J by 10 bases, with 19 bases left in between. CDR1 and CDR2 (germline): MNHEY, SVGAGI. The CDR3 protein is CASSYSTGKRRSQYF. The CDR3 DNA reads as TGTGCCAGCAGTTACTCGACAGGCAAGAGGCGCTCCCAGTACTTC.

The J gene is TRBJ1-1, the V gene TRBV28, with D maybe TRBD1 (5 bases). Trimming shortened V by 6 bases and J by 1 base, and 15 bases separated the two germline ends. CDR3 size: 15 residues. Looked up from germline, CDR1 is MDHEN and CDR2 is SYDVKM. CDR3 sequence (DNA): TGTGCCAGCAGGGCTCTCAGGGAGTCGAACACTGAAGCTTTCTTT. It encodes CASRALRESNTEAFF.